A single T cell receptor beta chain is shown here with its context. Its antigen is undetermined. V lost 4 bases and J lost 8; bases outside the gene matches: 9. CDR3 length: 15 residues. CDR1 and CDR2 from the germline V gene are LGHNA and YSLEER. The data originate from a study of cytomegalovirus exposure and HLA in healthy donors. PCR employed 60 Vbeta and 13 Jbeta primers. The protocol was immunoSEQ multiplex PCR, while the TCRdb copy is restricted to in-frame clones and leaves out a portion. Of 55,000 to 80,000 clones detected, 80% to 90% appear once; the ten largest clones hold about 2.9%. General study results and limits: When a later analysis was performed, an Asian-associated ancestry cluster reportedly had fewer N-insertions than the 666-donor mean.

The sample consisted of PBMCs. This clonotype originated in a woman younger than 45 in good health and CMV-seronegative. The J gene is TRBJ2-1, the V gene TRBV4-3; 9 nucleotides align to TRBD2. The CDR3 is CASSPAWAGGDEQFF. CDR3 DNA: TGCGCCAGCAGCCCCGCGTGGGCGGGGGGGGATGAGCAGTTCTTC.